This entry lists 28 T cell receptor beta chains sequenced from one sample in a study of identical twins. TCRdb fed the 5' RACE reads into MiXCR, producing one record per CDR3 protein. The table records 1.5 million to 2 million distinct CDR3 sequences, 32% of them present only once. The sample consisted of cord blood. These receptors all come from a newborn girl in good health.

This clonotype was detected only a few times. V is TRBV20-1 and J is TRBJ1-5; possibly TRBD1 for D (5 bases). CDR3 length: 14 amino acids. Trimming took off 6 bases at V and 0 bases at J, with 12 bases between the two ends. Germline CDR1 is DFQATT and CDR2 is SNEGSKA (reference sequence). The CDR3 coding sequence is TGCAGTGCATCCCGACAGATTAGCAATCAGCCCCAGCATTTT. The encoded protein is CSASRQISNQPQHF.

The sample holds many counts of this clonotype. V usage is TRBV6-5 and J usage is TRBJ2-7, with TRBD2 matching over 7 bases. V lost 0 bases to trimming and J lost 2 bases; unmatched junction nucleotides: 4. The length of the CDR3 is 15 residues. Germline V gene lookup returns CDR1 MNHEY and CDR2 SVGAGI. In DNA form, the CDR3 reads TGTGCCAGCAGTTACTCCGCTAGCGGAACCTACGAGCAGTACTTC. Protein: CASSYSASGTYEQYF.

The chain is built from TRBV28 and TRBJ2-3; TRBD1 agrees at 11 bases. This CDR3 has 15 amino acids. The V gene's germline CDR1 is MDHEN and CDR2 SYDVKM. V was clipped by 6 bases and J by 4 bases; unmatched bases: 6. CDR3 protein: CASRAGTGGADTQYF. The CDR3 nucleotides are TGTGCCAGCAGGGCCGGGACAGGGGGAGCAGATACGCAGTATTTT.

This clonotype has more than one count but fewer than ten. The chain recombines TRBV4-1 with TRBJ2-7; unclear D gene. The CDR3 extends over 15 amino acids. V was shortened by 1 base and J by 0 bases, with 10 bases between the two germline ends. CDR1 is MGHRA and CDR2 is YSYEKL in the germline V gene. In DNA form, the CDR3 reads TGCGCCAGCAGCCAAGGCCTACTTGGCTCCTACGAGCAGTACTTC. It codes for CASSQGLLGSYEQYF.

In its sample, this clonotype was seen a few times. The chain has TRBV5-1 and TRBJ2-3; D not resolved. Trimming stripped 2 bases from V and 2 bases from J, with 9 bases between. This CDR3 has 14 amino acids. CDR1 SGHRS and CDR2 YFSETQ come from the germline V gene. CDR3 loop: CASSFGQHTDTQYF. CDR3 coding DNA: TGCGCCAGCAGCTTCGGGCAGCACACAGATACGCAGTATTTT.

The CDR3 spells CASSLFGSNTEAFF. The DNA of the CDR3 is TGTGCCAGCAGTCTTTTTGGGTCGAACACTGAAGCTTTCTTT. This rearrangement joins TRBV6-5 to TRBJ1-1; D is uncertain. The CDR3 runs to 14 residues. V gave up 5 bases and J gave up 1 base, with 11 bases separating them. In germline, CDR1 is MNHEY, CDR2 SVGAGI.

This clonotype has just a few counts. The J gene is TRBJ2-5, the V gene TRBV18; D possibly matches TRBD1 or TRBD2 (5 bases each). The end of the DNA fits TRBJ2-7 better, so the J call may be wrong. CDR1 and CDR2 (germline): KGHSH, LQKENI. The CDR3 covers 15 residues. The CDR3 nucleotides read TGTGCCAGCTCACCAGCAGGGTTTGAGGGGTACGAGCAGTACTTC. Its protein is CASSPAGFEGYEQYF.

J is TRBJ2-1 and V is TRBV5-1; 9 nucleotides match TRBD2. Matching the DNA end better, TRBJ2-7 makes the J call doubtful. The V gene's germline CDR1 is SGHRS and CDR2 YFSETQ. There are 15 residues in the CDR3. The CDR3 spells CASSSGTSTNNEQYF. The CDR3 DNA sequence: TGCGCCAGCAGCTCCGGGACTAGCACCAACAATGAGCAGTACTTC.

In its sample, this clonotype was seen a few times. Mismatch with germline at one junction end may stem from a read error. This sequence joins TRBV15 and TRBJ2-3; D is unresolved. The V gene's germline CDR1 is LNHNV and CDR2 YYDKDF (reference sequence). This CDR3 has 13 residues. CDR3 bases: TGTGCCGCCAGCAGAGCTAGCACAGATACGCAGTATTTT. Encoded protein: CAASRASTDTQYF. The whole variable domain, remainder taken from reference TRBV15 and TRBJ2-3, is DAMVIQNPRYQVTQFGKPVTLSCSQTLNHNVMYWYQQKSSQAPKLLFHYYDKDFNNEADTPDNFQSRRPNTSFCFLDIRSPGLGDTAMYLCAASRASTDTQYFGPGTRLTVL.

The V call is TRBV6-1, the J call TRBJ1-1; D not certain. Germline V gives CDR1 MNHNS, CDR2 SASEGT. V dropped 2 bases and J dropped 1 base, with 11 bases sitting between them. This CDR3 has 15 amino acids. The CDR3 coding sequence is TGTGCCAGCAGTGAAAAGGGAGGTTCGAACACTGAAGCTTTCTTT. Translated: CASSEKGGSNTEAFF.

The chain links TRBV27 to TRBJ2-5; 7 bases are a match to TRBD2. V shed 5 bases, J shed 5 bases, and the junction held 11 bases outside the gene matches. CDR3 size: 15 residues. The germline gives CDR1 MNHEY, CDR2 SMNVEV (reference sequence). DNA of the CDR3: TGTGCCAGCAGTCATACCCCTCTGGGAGGGGAGACCCAGTACTTC. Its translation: CASSHTPLGGETQYF.

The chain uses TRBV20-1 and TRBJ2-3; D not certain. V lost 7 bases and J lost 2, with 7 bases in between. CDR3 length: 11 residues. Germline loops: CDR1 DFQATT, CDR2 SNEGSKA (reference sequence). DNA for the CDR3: TGCAGTGGGGCTACCACAGATACGCAGTATTTT. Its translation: CSGATTDTQYF.

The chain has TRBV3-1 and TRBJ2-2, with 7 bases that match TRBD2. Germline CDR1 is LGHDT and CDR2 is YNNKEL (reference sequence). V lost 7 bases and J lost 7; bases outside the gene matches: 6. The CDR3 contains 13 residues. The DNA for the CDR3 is TGTGCCAGCATGGCCTGGGAGGGCGGGGAGCTGTTTTTT. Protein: CASMAWEGGELFF.

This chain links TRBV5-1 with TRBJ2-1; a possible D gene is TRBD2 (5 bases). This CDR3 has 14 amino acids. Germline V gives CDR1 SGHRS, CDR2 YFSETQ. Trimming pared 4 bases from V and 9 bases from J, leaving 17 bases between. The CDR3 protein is CASSLTTPRGEQFF. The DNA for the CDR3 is TGCGCCAGCAGCCTGACTACCCCACGGGGTGAGCAGTTCTTC.

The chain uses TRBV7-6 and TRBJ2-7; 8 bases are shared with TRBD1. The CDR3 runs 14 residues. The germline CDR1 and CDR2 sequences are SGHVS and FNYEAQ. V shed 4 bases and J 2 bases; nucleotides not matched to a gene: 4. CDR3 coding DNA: TGTGCCAGCAGCTCCGACAGGGGAACCTACGAGCAGTACTTC. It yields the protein CASSSDRGTYEQYF.

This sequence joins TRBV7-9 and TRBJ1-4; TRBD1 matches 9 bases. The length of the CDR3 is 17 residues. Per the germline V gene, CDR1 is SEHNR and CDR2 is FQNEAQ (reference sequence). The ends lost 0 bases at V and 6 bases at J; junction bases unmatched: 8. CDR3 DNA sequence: TGTGCCAGCAGCTTAGCGACTACGGGACAGGGTTATGAAAAACTGTTTTTT. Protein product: CASSLATTGQGYEKLFF.

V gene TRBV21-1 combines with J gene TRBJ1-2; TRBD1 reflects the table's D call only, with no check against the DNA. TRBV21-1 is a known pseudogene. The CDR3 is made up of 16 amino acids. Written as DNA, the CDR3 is TGTGCCAGCAGTGCTCAGGTCGGGGGTGAGAACTATGGCTACACCTTC. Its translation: CASSAQVGGENYGYTF.

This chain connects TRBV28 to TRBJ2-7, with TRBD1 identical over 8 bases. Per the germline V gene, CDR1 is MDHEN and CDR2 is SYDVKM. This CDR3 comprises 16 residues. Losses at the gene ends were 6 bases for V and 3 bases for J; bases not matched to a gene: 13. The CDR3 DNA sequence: TGTGCCAGCAGAAAACTCGGGACAGGTTTCTTCTACGAGCAGTACTTC. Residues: CASRKLGTGFFYEQYF.

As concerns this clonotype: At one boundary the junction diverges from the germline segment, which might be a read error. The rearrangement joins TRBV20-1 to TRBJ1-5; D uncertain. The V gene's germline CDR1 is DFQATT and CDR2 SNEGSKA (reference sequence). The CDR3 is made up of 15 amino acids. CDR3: CGARDVRGSNQPQHF. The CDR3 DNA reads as TGCGGTGCTAGAGATGTTCGGGGTAGCAATCAGCCCCAGCATTTT.

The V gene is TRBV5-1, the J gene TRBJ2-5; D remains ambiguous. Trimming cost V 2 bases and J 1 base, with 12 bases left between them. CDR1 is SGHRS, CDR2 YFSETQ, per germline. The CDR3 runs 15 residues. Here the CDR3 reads CASSLGVGPQETQYF. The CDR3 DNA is TGCGCCAGCAGCTTAGGTGTCGGGCCCCAAGAGACCCAGTACTTC.

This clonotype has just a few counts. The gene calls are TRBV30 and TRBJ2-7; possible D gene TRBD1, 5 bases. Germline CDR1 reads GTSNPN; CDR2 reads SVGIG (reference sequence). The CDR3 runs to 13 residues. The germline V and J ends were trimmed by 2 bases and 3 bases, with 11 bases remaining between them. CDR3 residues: CAWSRQGNYEQYF. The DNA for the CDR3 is TGTGCCTGGAGTCGGCAGGGAAACTACGAGCAGTACTTC.

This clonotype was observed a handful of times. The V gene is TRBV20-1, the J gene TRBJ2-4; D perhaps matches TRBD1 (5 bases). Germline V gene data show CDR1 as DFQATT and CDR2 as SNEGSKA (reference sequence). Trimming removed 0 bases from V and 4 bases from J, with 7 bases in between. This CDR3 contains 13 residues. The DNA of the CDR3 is TGCAGTGCTAGAGATCCAGGGAAAAACATTCAGTACTTC. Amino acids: CSARDPGKNIQYF.

The chain's CDR3 is CASTTGGGEAFF. Here the CDR3 DNA reads TGTGCCAGCACCACAGGGGGAGGTGAAGCTTTCTTT. V gene TRBV3-1 combines with J gene TRBJ1-1; 8 positions match TRBD1. With 7 bases clipped from V and 7 bases from J, the junction kept 5 bases outside the gene matches. This CDR3 spans 12 amino acids. Germline loops: CDR1 LGHDT, CDR2 YNNKEL (reference sequence).

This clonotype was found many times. The CDR3 DNA follows: TGTGCCAGCAGCCAAGCGGGTTCACGGGGGTATAAATACGAGCAGTACTTC. This translates into CASSQAGSRGYKYEQYF. The chain employs TRBV4-2 and TRBJ2-7; tentative D call: TRBD2 (6 bases). The CDR3 loop spans 17 amino acids. Trimming cost V 1 base and J 4 bases, with 20 bases left between them. CDR1 is LGHNA, CDR2 YNFKEQ, per germline.

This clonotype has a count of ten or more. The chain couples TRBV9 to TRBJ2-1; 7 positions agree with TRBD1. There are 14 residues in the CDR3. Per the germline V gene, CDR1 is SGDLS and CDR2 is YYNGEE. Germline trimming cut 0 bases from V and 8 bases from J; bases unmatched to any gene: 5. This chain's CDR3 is CASSVGTGRDEQFF. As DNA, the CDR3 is TGTGCCAGCAGCGTAGGGACAGGAAGGGATGAGCAGTTCTTC.

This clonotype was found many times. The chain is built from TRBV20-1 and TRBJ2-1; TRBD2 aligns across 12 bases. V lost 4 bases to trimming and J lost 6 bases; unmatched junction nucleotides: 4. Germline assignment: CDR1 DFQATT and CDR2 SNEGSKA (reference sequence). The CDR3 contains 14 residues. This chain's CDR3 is CSATGLAGSNEQFF. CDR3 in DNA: TGCAGTGCTACAGGACTAGCGGGAAGCAATGAGCAGTTCTTC.

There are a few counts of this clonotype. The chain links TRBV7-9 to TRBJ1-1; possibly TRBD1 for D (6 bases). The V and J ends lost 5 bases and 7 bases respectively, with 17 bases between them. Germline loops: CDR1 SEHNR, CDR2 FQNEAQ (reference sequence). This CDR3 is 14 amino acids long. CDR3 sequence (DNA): TGTGCCAGCAGCCCAGTATCGAAGGGGGATGAAGCTTTCTTT. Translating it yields CASSPVSKGDEAFF.

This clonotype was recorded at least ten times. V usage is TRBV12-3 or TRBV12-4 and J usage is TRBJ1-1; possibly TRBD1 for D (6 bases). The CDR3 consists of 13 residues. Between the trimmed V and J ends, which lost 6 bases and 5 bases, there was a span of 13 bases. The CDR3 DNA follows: TGTGCCAGCAGCTTACAGGGTGGGACTGAAGCTTTCTTT. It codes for CASSLQGGTEAFF.